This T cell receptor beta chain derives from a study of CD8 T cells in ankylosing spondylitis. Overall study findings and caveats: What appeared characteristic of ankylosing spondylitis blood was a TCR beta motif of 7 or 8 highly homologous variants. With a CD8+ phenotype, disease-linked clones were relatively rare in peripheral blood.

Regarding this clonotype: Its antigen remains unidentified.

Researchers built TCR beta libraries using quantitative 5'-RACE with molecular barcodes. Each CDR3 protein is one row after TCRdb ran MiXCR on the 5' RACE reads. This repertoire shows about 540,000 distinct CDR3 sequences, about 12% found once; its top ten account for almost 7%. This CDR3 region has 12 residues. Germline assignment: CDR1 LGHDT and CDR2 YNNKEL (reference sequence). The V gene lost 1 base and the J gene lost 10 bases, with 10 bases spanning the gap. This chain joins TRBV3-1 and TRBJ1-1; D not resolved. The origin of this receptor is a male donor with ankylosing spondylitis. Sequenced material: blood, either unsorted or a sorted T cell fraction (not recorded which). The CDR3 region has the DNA TGTGCCAGCAGCCAAGGCGCGCTGTCAGCTTTCTTT. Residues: CASSQGALSAFF.